This is a list of T cell receptor beta chains from one sample in a study of cytomegalovirus exposure and HLA in healthy donors. Measured with immunoSEQ multiplex PCR; TCRdb has only the in-frame clones, and not every one. Here the sample spans 110,000 to 150,000 clones, roughly 80% being singletons. Input material: PBMCs. These receptors were collected from a woman aged 40 to 50 in good health and CMV-seronegative. Each CDR3 is given with its conserved first and last residue. Each record gives: D gene, V gene, J gene, clone size, CDR3 protein, CDR3 DNA. A D gene is named only where the DNA matches it firmly. Size tells how often a clone was seen (once, few, many) or the class of an expanded clone, and some rows leave it out.

D: -; V: TRBV6-5; J: TRBJ2-5; size: -; CDR3: CASSETVEETQYF; DNA: TGTGCCAGCAGTGAGACAGTTGAAGAGACCCAGTACTTC
D: -; V: TRBV2; J: TRBJ2-7; size: -; CDR3: CASSRTNYEQYF; DNA: TGTGCCAGCAGCCGGACTAACTACGAGCAGTACTTC
D: -; V: TRBV6-1; J: TRBJ1-5; size: once; CDR3: CASSELNTVLSNQPQHF; DNA: TGTGCCAGCAGTGAACTGAACACCGTACTAAGCAATCAGCCCCAGCATTTT
D: -; V: TRBV29-1; J: TRBJ2-5; size: -; CDR3: CSVAPKLQETQYF; DNA: TGCAGCGTTGCCCCCAAACTACAAGAGACCCAGTACTTC
D: -; V: TRBV7-6; J: TRBJ2-7; size: -; CDR3: CASSPGYQGRRKYQQYF; DNA: TGTGCCAGCAGCCCCGGGTACCAAGGGAGAAGAAAATATCAGCAGTACTTC
D: -; V: TRBV25-1; J: TRBJ2-5; size: -; CDR3: CASRSDSWTQYF; DNA: TGTGCCAGCAGATCGGACAGTTGGACCCAGTACTTC
D: -; V: TRBV14; J: TRBJ1-2; size: -; CDR3: CASSQVGGYGYTF; DNA: TGTGCCAGCAGCCAGGTGGGGGGCTATGGCTACACCTTC
D: -; V: TRBV6-6; J: TRBJ1-3; size: -; CDR3: CASSLPRTAGNTIYF; DNA: TGTGCCAGCAGTTTGCCTCGTACGGCTGGAAACACCATATATTTT
D: -; V: TRBV5-1; J: TRBJ2-7; size: -; CDR3: CASSRTGPNSYEQYF; DNA: TGCGCCAGCAGCCGAACAGGACCCAACTCCTACGAGCAGTACTTC
D: -; V: TRBV5-5; J: TRBJ2-3; size: once; CDR3: CASSLDQYTDTQYF; DNA: TGTGCCAGCAGCTTGGACCAGTACACAGATACGCAGTATTTT
D: TRBD2; V: TRBV9; J: TRBJ2-3; size: -; CDR3: CASSVGPGGPDFSTDTQYF; DNA: TGTGCCAGCAGCGTAGGACCGGGAGGGCCTGATTTTTCTACAGATACGCAGTATTTT
D: -; V: TRBV6-1; J: TRBJ1-2; size: -; CDR3: CASSQSGRGPYGYTF; DNA: TGTGCCAGCAGTCAAAGCGGGAGGGGCCCATATGGCTACACCTTC
D: -; V: TRBV2; J: TRBJ1-4; size: -; CDR3: CASSEAGATSSGKLFF; DNA: TGTGCCAGCAGTGAAGCGGGAGCGACAAGTAGCGGAAAACTGTTTTTT
D: TRBD1; V: TRBV29-1; J: TRBJ1-2; size: -; CDR3: CSAKSGTGYGYTF; DNA: TGCAGCGCCAAATCCGGGACAGGATATGGCTACACCTTC
D: TRBD2; V: TRBV29-1; J: TRBJ2-3; size: -; CDR3: CSVIPAPGLAGSLWYF; DNA: TGCAGCGTCATTCCCGCTCCGGGACTAGCGGGGTCGTTGTGGTATTTT
D: -; V: TRBV11-3; J: TRBJ2-7; size: -; CDR3: CASSLRWAGSYEQYF; DNA: TGTGCCAGCAGCTTAAGGTGGGCCGGCTCCTACGAGCAGTACTTC
D: TRBD1; V: TRBV6-5; J: TRBJ1-1; size: -; CDR3: CASSYSTGDLSAFF; DNA: TGTGCCAGCAGTTACTCGACAGGGGATCTCTCAGCTTTCTTT
D: TRBD1; V: TRBV6-1; J: TRBJ1-5; size: few; CDR3: CASSRGQGPHQPQHF; DNA: TGTGCCAGCAGTCGCGGACAGGGACCACATCAGCCCCAGCATTTT
D: TRBD1; V: TRBV6-6; J: TRBJ1-2; size: -; CDR3: CATTGFNYGYTF; DNA: TGTGCCACGACAGGGTTCAACTATGGCTACACCTTC
D: -; V: TRBV7-6; J: TRBJ2-1; size: -; CDR3: CASSLAEGGSQQFF; DNA: TGTGCCAGCAGCTTAGCCGAGGGGGGGTCCCAGCAGTTCTTC
D: TRBD1; V: TRBV6-5; J: TRBJ1-5; size: -; CDR3: CASSKDRFRNQPQHF; DNA: TGTGCCAGCAGCAAGGACAGGTTTCGCAATCAGCCCCAGCATTTT
D: TRBD1; V: TRBV7-6; J: TRBJ1-2; size: -; CDR3: CASSFRPGGDYGYTF; DNA: TGTGCCAGCAGCTTCCGACCAGGGGGCGACTATGGCTACACCTTC
D: TRBD1; V: TRBV6-1; J: TRBJ1-2; size: -; CDR3: CASSEIGQVNYGYTF; DNA: TGTGCCAGCAGTGAAATCGGACAGGTGAACTATGGCTACACCTTC
D: -; V: TRBV11-2; J: TRBJ2-2; size: -; CDR3: CASSLGHQNTGELFF; DNA: TGTGCCAGCAGCTTGGGACACCAGAACACCGGGGAGCTGTTTTTT
D: TRBD1; V: TRBV5-1; J: TRBJ1-5; size: -; CDR3: CASSLTGGLGQPQHF; DNA: TGCGCCAGCAGCCTAACAGGGGGCCTAGGACAGCCCCAGCATTTT
D: TRBD2; V: TRBV5-1; J: TRBJ2-3; size: -; CDR3: CASSLGRGLAGDTDTQYF; DNA: TGCGCCAGCAGCTTGGGTAGGGGACTAGCGGGAGACACAGATACGCAGTATTTT
D: TRBD1; V: TRBV5-3; J: TRBJ1-2; size: -; CDR3: CARSLPYGTGGKNDYGYTF; DNA: TGTGCCAGAAGCTTGCCTTATGGGACAGGGGGCAAGAACGACTATGGCTACACCTTC
D: -; V: TRBV10-3; J: TRBJ1-5; size: few; CDR3: CAISESPGHNQPQHF; DNA: TGTGCCATCAGTGAGTCGCCAGGGCACAATCAGCCCCAGCATTTT
D: TRBD1; V: TRBV5-1; J: TRBJ1-2; size: -; CDR3: CASSRGQGNYGYTF; DNA: TGCGCCAGCAGCCGTGGACAGGGTAACTATGGCTACACCTTC
D: TRBD1; V: TRBV15; J: TRBJ1-2; size: -; CDR3: CATSRGADRLYGYTF; DNA: TGTGCCACCAGCAGGGGAGCGGACAGGCTCTATGGCTACACCTTC
D: -; V: TRBV28; J: TRBJ1-5; size: -; CDR3: CASSPDGRRSGDQPQHF; DNA: TGTGCCAGCAGTCCCGACGGGCGGAGGAGTGGAGATCAGCCCCAGCATTTT
D: -; V: TRBV13; J: TRBJ1-1; size: -; CDR3: CASSLLTAMNTEAFF; DNA: TGTGCCAGCAGCTTACTTACAGCCATGAACACTGAAGCTTTCTTT
D: -; V: TRBV27; J: TRBJ1-3; size: -; CDR3: CASSLFYGGSGNTIYF; DNA: TGTGCCAGCAGTTTATTCTACGGTGGCTCTGGAAACACCATATATTTT
D: TRBD2; V: TRBV4-2; J: TRBJ2-1; size: -; CDR3: CASSQVPSGAVSYNEQFF; DNA: TGTGCCAGCAGCCAAGTGCCTAGCGGGGCAGTCTCCTACAATGAGCAGTTCTTC
D: TRBD2; V: TRBV9; J: TRBJ2-1; size: -; CDR3: CASSVAAGVYNEQFF; DNA: TGTGCCAGCAGCGTAGCGGCGGGAGTATACAATGAGCAGTTCTTC
D: TRBD1; V: TRBV7-8; J: TRBJ2-3; size: -; CDR3: CASRSDQGASTDTQYF; DNA: TGTGCCAGCAGATCAGATCAGGGGGCCAGCACAGATACGCAGTATTTT
D: -; V: TRBV28; J: TRBJ1-1; size: -; CDR3: CASSLALLNTEAFF; DNA: TGTGCCAGCAGTCTAGCCCTGTTAAACACTGAAGCTTTCTTT
D: -; V: TRBV28; J: TRBJ2-7; size: -; CDR3: CASSLARAGENF; DNA: TGTGCCAGCAGTTTAGCCCGAGCAGGGGAGAACTTC
D: -; V: TRBV2; J: TRBJ1-4; size: -; CDR3: CASSVFRVEEKLFF; DNA: TGTGCCAGCAGCGTCTTCCGGGTAGAGGAAAAACTGTTTTTT
D: TRBD2; V: TRBV5-5; J: TRBJ2-7; size: -; CDR3: CASTLGPSGMLPSYEQYF; DNA: TGTGCCAGCACCCTTGGTCCTAGCGGGATGCTTCCCTCCTACGAGCAGTACTTC
D: -; V: TRBV25-1; J: TRBJ1-1; size: -; CDR3: CASSHSGNTEAFF; DNA: TGTGCCAGCAGTCATTCAGGGAACACTGAAGCTTTCTTT
D: -; V: TRBV5-1; J: TRBJ1-1; size: once; CDR3: CASSSTVMNTEAFF; DNA: TGCGCCAGCAGCTCGACAGTCATGAACACTGAAGCTTTCTTT